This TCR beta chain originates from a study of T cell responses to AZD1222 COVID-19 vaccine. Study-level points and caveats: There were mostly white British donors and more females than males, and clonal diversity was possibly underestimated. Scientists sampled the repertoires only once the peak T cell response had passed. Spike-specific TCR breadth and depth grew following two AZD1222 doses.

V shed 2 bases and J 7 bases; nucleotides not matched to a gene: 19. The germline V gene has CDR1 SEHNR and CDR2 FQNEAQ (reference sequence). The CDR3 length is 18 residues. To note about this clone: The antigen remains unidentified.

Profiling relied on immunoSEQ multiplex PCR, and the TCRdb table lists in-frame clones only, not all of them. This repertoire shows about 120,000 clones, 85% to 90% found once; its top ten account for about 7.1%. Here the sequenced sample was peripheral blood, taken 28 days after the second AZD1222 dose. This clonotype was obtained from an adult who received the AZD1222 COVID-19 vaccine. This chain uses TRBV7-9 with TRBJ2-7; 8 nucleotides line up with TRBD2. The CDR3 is CASSLFELADPKVGEQYF. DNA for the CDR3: TGTGCCAGCAGCTTATTTGAACTAGCGGATCCTAAGGTGGGGGAGCAGTACTTC. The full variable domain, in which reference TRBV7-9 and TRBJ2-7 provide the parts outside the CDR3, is DTGVSQNPRHKITKRGQNVTFRCDPISEHNRLYWYRQTLGQGPEFLTYFQNEAQLEKSRLLSDRFSAERPKGSFSTLEIQRTEQGDSAMYLCASSLFELADPKVGEQYFGPGTRLTVT.